This TCR beta chain was recovered during a study of T cell responses to AZD1222 COVID-19 vaccine (dated by TCRdb to about 2021). A note on the overall study: AZD1222 recipients with second doses at about 4 weeks or about 12 weeks were pooled, because spike-specific TCR depth and breadth did not differ between schedules. TCR sequencing was performed for roughly 240 trial participants, of whom about 200 were given two doses of AZD1222 and around 25 were given two doses of MenACWY control vaccine. Trial participants were enrolled by age into subgroups of 18-55, 56-69 and 70-plus years, and roughly 160, 29 and 62 TCR-sequenced participants, respectively, were included in these subgroups.

The CDR3, cysteine through phenylalanine, is 19 amino acids long. Just CDR3 DNA is preserved here, 57 bases in frame from base 1. At the junction V is shortened by 3 bases and J by 2 bases, with 23 bases in between. The germline V gene (reference sequence) provides CDR1 LNHDA and CDR2 SQIVND. Worth noting for this clone: Its antigen remains unidentified. Per-nucleotide qualities are absent, and no much larger clonotype sits a single base away.

What the time point label conveys for this sample: baseline before first vaccination. Vaccinee samples were obtained from the UK trials COV001 and COV002, which included a single-blind randomized controlled phase 2/3 trial of AZD1222 (ChAdOx1 nCoV-19) in healthy adults. For TCRbeta chain sequencing, PBMC samples from trial participants were taken at day 0 and at day 28 after the second dose. The CDR3 regions of human TCRbeta chains were analyzed by immunosequencing. Under the source paper's analysis protocol: Repertoire TCRs were matched against a reference library of SARS-CoV-2-specific TCRs generated with the MIRA antigen-specificity platform. Breadth meant the fraction of unique TCRs that were SARS-CoV-2-associated, whereas depth meant the fraction of total T cells that were SARS-CoV-2-associated. Using the MIRA data, every spike-specific TCR was mapped to the spike region that the TCR reacted to and assigned to either a CD4 or a CD8 class. Log10-transformed breadth and depth values were compared by one-way ANOVA with Sidak's multiple comparisons tests. Entries here come from immuneACCESS through TCRdb and include only in-frame sequences with V and J called. Some clones fail to appear in such tables; in the studies checked, an unresolved V gene covers under half of the shortfall, and the cause of the remainder is unknown. V and J calls and clone size are copied from that table; D and trimming were computed from the DNA. For this sample the table gives around 94,000 clones, of which 70% to 90% were detected only once. The top ten constitute about 5% of the sample.

What the work shows at the level of the full study, not this receptor alone: Vaccine-associated CD4 TCRs spanned the whole spike protein, with dominant responses in regions 160-218 and 743-854. Most participants were white British and females outnumbered males, and the authors suggested that clonal diversity may have been underestimated. In the small 56-69-year group, the increase in depth fell short of significance, most likely because of low power. Conclusions about previously exposed vaccinees were limited because only a handful of AZD1222 recipients were SARS-CoV-2 seropositive at baseline. No day 14 peak-response samples were available, so repertoires were characterized only after the peak T cell response. Reportedly, almost half of the unique spike-specific TCRs recognized epitopes lying outside the regions that are mutated in the B.1.351 and B.1.1.7 variants. After two AZD1222 doses, both the breadth and the depth of spike-specific TCRs were significantly higher than at day 0 and than in MenACWY recipients.

The rearrangement joined TRBV19 to TRBJ2-1; TRBD2 is possibly the D segment (7 matching bases). The receptor's source is an adult in good health. The sample consisted of peripheral blood, taken on day 0 of AZD1222 vaccination. The CDR3 reads as follows: CASSIHAAGAFSTYNEQFF. In nucleotides, the sequence is TGTGCCAGTAGTATTCACGCGGCGGGGGCCTTCTCCACCTACAATGAGCAGTTCTTC.